This T cell receptor beta chain was captured by sequencing in a study of blood T cell repertoires in COVID-19. The length of the CDR3 is 12 residues. Germline lookup yields CDR1 SEHNR and CDR2 FQNEAQ (reference sequence). Trimming cost V 5 bases and J 10 bases, with 12 bases left between them. TCRdb's table, derived via immunoSEQ multiplex PCR, lists solely in-frame clones and lacks some. The table shows about 300,000 clones, with roughly 88% occurring only once. The chain employs TRBV7-9 and TRBJ2-1; possible D gene TRBD2, 6 bases. The TCR sequence derives from a woman between 50 and 59 years old with acute or convalescent COVID-19. The sample was peripheral blood. CDR3 DNA: TGTGCCAGCAGCACCCGACTAGACGAGCAGTTCTTC. This encodes CASSTRLDEQFF.